This T cell receptor (beta chain) is drawn from a study of immune characterization of retroperitoneal liposarcoma. With 4 bases removed from V and 2 bases from J, the gap between germline ends came to 22 bases. From germline, CDR1 is MGHRA and CDR2 YSYEKL. CDR3 length equals 18 residues. A single record per CDR3 protein comes from TCRdb applying MiXCR to the PCR reads. The repertoire consists of about 18,000 distinct CDR3 sequences, with 35% to 40% occurring once and the leading ten covering 6.5% to 9%. This clonotype was seen a handful of times. This chain uses TRBV4-1 with TRBJ2-3; D remains ambiguous. This sequence was found in a male donor with retroperitoneal liposarcoma. Sequences were obtained from blood. The CDR3: CASSPYSHSETFTDTQYF. The CDR3 bases are TGCGCCAGCAGCCCATACTCGCACAGCGAGACGTTCACAGATACGCAGTATTTT.